The T cell receptor (beta chain) described here comes from a study of T cells in Graves' hyperthyroidism and ophthalmopathy. Pregnant or lactating patients were excluded, as were those with uncontrolled infection or other autoimmune disease. Every diagnosis used clinical symptoms, serum thyroxine and TRAb, thyroid ultrasound and orbital computed tomography. This clonotype was counted between two and nine times. Its specificity is unknown. Regions amplified from RNA transcripts were the TCR beta CDR3 regions. Primed by the HTBI set, a first-round RT-PCR was run on the TCR CDR3. MiXCR, run by TCRdb on the multiplex PCR reads, gives a single entry per CDR3 protein. The sample has a few hundred thousand distinct CDR3 sequences; about 15% are singletons. Findings and limits, study-wide: Blood also contained most expanded thyroid clonotypes above 0.001. Stable hyperthyroidism and ophthalmopathy were separated using 13 V-J signatures.

V lost 5 bases to trimming and J lost 2 bases; unmatched junction nucleotides: 6. Germline V gene data show CDR1 as LNHDA and CDR2 as SQIVND (reference sequence). The CDR3 contains 15 residues. This chain joins TRBV19 and TRBJ1-2; 9 nucleotides line up with TRBD1. The receptor's source is a woman under 40 with Graves' hyperthyroidism. Specimen: blood. This CDR3 is CASSSPGTGNYGYTF. The CDR3 DNA is TGTGCCAGTAGTTCCCCCGGGACAGGGAACTATGGCTACACCTTC.